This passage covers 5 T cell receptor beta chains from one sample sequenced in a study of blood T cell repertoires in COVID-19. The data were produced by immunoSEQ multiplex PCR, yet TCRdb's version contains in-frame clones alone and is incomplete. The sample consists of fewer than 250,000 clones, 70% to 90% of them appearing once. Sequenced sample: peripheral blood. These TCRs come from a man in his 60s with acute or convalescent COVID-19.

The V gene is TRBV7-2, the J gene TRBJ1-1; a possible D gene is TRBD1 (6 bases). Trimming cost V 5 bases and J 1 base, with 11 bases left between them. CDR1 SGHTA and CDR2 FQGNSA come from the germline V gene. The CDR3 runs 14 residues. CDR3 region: CASSEQGGNTEAFF. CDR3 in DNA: TGTGCCAGCAGCGAACAGGGTGGGAACACTGAAGCTTTCTTT.

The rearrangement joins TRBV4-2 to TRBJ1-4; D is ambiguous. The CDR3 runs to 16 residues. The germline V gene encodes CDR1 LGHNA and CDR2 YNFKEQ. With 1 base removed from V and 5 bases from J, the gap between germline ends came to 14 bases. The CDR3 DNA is TGTGCCAGCAGCCAAGGGGGAGGGCGGGGAAATGAAAAACTGTTTTTT. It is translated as CASSQGGGRGNEKLFF.

In nucleotides, the CDR3 is TGTGCCAGTAGGCCGAGACAGGGTCGAGGCTACAATGAGCAGTTCTTC. It specifies CASRPRQGRGYNEQFF. The chain has TRBV19 and TRBJ2-1; 7 bases map to TRBD1. The CDR3 totals 16 residues. Germline values: CDR1 LNHDA, CDR2 SQIVND (reference sequence). The V segment lost 6 bases and the J segment 3 bases; nucleotides outside the gene matches: 11.

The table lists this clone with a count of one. CDR3 sequence: CASSPYTTGHSPLHF. CDR3 coding DNA: TGTGCCAGCTCTCCATATACGACAGGTCATTCACCCCTCCACTTT. The chain recombines TRBV18 with TRBJ1-6, with a possible D match to TRBD1 (6 bases). CDR1 is KGHSH, CDR2 LQKENI, per germline. The germline V and J ends were trimmed by 6 bases and 8 bases, with 17 bases remaining between them. The CDR3 contains 15 residues.

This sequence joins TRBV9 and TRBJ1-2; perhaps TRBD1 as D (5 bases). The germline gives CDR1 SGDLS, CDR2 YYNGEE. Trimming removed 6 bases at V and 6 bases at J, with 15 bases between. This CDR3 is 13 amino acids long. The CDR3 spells CASTPSGGDGYTF. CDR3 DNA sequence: TGTGCCAGCACCCCAAGCGGGGGGGATGGCTACACCTTC.